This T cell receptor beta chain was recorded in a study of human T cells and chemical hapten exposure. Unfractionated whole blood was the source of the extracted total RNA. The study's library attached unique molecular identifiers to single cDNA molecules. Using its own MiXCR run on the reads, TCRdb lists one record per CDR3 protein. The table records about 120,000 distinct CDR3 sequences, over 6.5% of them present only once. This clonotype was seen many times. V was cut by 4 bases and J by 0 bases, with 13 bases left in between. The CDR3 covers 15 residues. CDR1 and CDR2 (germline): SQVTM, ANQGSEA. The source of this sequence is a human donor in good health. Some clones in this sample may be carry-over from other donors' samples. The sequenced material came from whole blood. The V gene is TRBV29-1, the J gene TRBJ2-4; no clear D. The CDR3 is CSVGEHTLAKNIQYF. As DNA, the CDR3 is TGCAGCGTTGGGGAACACACCCTAGCCAAAAACATTCAGTACTTC.